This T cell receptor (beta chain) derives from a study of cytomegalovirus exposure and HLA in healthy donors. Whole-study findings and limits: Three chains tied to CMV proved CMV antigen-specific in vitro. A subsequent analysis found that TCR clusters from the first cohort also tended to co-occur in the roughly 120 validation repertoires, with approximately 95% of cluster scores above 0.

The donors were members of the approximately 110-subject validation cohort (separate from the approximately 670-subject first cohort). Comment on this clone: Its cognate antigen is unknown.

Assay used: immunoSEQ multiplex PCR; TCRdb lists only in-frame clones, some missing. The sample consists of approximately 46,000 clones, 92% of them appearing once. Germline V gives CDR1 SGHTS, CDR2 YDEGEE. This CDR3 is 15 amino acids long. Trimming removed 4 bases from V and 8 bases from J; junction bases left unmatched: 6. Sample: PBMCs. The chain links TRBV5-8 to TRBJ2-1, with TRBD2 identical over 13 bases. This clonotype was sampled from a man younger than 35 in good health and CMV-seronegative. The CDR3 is CASSPGLAGDHEQFF. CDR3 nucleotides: TGTGCCAGCAGCCCTGGACTAGCGGGAGACCATGAGCAGTTCTTC.